This TCR beta chain stems from a study of T cell responses to AZD1222 COVID-19 vaccine. Study findings and constraints: All repertoire sampling was performed exclusively after the peak T cell response.

In regard to this clone: Its antigen is unknown.

The repertoire was sequenced with immunoSEQ multiplex PCR; TCRdb's copy has only in-frame clones and lacks some. This sample yields fewer than 100,000 clones, of which approximately 88% are seen a single time; 14% belongs to the top ten. The CDR3 consists of 16 residues. CDR1 is SGHRS and CDR2 is YFSETQ in the germline V gene. V lost 0 bases, J lost 2 bases, and 12 bases lay in between. Sequencing used peripheral blood, obtained 28 days after the second AZD1222 dose. This receptor was identified in an adult who received the AZD1222 COVID-19 vaccine. V is TRBV5-1 and J is TRBJ2-1; TRBD1 or TRBD2 may be the D gene (5 bases each). The CDR3 loop is CASSLVPEGTYNEQFF. The CDR3 DNA sequence: TGCGCCAGCAGCTTGGTCCCCGAGGGGACCTACAATGAGCAGTTCTTC. Filled out from reference TRBV5-1 and TRBJ2-1, the complete variable domain reads KAGVTQTPRYLIKTRGQQVTLSCSPISGHRSVSWYQQTPGQGLQFLFEYFSETQRNKGNFPGRFSGRQFSNSRSEMNVSTLELGDSALYLCASSLVPEGTYNEQFFGPGTRLTVL.